This entry describes one TCR beta chain. The target antigen is unknown. This record comes from a study of cytomegalovirus exposure and HLA in healthy donors. Turning to the study itself: A data release that came early held some 84 million unique TCRs from HLA-typed donors. Genetic ancestry analysis placed more than 80% of the 398 donors that were genotyped in the Caucasian-associated cluster.

Primers: 60 Vbeta forward and 13 Jbeta reverse. The assay was immunoSEQ multiplex PCR, and TCRdb's table has in-frame clones only and misses some. The top ten hold about 1.8% of the sample, which has 120,000 or so clones, 81% seen once. This CDR3 comprises 15 residues. Trimming removed 4 bases from V and 5 bases from J; junction bases left unmatched: 6. The V gene's germline CDR1 is SGHTA and CDR2 FQGTGA. Points from the study as a whole: Researchers counted around 150 TCR beta chains as cytomegalovirus-associated. A later analysis linked a missense variant in DCLRE1C to the trimming of TCR beta V and J genes.

The V and J genes are TRBV7-3 and TRBJ2-3; 10 nucleotides agree with TRBD2. The receptor's source is a young man in good health and CMV-seronegative. Sequencing input: PBMCs. CDR3 sequence: CASSSQRGGRDTQYF. CDR3 bases: TGTGCCAGCAGCTCACAGCGGGGGGGTAGAGATACGCAGTATTTT. The full variable domain, its missing parts supplied by reference TRBV7-3 and TRBJ2-3, is GAGVSQTPSNKVTEKGKYVELRCDPISGHTALYWYRQSLGQGPEFLIYFQGTGAADDSGLPNDRFFAVRPEGSVSTLKIQRTERGDSAVYLCASSSQRGGRDTQYFGPGTRLTVL.